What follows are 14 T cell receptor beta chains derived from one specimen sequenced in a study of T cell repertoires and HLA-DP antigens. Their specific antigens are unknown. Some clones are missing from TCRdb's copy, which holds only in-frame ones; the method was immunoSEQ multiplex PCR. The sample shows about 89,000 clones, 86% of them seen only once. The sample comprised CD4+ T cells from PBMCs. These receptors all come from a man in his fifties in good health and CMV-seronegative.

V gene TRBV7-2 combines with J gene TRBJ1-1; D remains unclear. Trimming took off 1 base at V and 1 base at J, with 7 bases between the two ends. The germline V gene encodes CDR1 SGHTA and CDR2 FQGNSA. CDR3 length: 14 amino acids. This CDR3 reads CASSLGFRNTEAFF. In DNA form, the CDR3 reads TGTGCCAGCAGCTTAGGATTCAGGAACACTGAAGCTTTCTTT.

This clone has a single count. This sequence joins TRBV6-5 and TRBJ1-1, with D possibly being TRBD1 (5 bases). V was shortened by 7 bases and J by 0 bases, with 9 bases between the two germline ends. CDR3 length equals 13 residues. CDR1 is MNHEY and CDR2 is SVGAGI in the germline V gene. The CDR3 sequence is CASMGLLNTEAFF. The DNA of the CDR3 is TGTGCCAGCATGGGACTGCTGAACACTGAAGCTTTCTTT.

The CDR3 nucleotides are TGTGCCAGCAGTTTAGACATGGTTCTCGGCTACACCTTC. Protein product: CASSLDMVLGYTF. The rearrangement joins TRBV28 to TRBJ1-2; D is unresolved. CDR1 MDHEN and CDR2 SYDVKM come from the germline V gene. With 2 bases removed from V and 8 bases from J, the gap between germline ends came to 12 bases. The CDR3 spans 13 residues.

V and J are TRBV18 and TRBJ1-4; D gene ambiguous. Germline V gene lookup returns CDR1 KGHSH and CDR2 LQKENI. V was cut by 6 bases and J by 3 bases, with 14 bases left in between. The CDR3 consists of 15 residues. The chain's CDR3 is CASSTKTTPNEKLFF. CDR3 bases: TGTGCCAGCTCCACAAAAACCACGCCTAATGAAAAACTGTTTTTT. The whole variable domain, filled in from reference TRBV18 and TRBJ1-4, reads NAGVMQNPRHLVRRRGQEARLRCSPMKGHSHVYWYRQLPEEGLKFMVYLQKENIIDESGMPKERFSAEFPKEGPSILRIQQVVRGDSAAYFCASSTKTTPNEKLFFGSGTQLSVL.

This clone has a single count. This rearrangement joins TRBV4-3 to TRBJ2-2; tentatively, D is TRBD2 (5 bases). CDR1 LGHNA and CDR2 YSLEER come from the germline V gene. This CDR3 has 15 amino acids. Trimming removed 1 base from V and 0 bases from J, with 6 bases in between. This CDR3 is CASSQVGANTGELFF. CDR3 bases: TGCGCCAGCAGCCAAGTGGGAGCGAACACCGGGGAGCTGTTTTTT.

CDR3 sequence reads: CASSRTGKYEQYF. CDR3 DNA: TGTGCCAGCAGCCGGACAGGGAAGTACGAGCAGTACTTC. The rearrangement joins TRBV27 to TRBJ2-7; 8 nucleotides align to TRBD1. V trimming: 6 bases; J trimming: 4 bases; junction bases outside the gene matches: 5. This CDR3 is built from 13 residues. The germline CDR1 and CDR2 sequences are MNHEY and SMNVEV (reference sequence).

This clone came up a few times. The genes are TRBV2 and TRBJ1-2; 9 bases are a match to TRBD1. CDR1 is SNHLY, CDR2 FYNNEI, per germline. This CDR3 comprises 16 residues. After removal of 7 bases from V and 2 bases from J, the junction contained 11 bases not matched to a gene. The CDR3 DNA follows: TGTGCCAGCAACGCCGATTGGGGGACAGGGAACTATGGCTACACCTTC. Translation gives CASNADWGTGNYGYTF.

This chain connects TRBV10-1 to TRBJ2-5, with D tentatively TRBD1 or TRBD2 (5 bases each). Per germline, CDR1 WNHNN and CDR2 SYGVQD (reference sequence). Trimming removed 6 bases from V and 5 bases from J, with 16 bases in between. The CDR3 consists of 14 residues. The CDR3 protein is CASRHITGLETQYF. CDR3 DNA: TGCGCCAGCAGACACATCACGGGGCTGGAGACCCAGTACTTC.

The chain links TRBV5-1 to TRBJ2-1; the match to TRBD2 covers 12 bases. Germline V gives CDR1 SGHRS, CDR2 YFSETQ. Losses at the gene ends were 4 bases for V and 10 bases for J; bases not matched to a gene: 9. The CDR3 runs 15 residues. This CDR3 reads CASSPRLAGEREQFF. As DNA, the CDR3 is TGCGCCAGCAGCCCCAGACTAGCGGGGGAAAGGGAGCAGTTCTTC.

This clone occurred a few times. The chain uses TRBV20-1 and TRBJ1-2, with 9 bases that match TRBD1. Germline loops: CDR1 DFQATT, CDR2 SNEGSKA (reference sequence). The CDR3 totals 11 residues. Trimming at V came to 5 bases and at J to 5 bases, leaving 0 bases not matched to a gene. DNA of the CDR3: TGCAGTGCTGGACAGGGGTATGGCTACACCTTC. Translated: CSAGQGYGYTF.

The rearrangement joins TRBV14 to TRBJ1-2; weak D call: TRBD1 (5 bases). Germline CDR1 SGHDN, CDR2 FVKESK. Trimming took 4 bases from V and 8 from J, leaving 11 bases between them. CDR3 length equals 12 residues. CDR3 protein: CASSPTGRGYTF. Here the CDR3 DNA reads TGTGCCAGCAGCCCTACAGGTCGGGGCTACACCTTC. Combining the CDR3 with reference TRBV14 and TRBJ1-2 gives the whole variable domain EAGVTQFPSHSVIEKGQTVTLRCDPISGHDNLYWYRRVMGKEIKFLLHFVKESKQDESGMPNNRFLAERTGGTYSTLKVQPAELEDSGVYFCASSPTGRGYTFGSGTRLTVV.

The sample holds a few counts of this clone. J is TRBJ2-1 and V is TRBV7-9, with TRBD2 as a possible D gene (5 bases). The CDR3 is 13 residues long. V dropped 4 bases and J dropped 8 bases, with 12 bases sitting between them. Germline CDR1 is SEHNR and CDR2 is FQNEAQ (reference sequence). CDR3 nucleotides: TGTGCCAGCAGCTCGATACTAGATTATGAGCAGTTCTTC. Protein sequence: CASSSILDYEQFF.

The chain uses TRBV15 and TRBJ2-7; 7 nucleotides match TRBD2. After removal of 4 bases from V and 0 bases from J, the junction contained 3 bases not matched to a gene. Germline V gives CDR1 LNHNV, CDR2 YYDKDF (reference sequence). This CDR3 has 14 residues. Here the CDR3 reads CATSIGGSSYEQYF. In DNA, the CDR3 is TGTGCCACCAGCATTGGCGGGAGCTCCTACGAGCAGTACTTC.

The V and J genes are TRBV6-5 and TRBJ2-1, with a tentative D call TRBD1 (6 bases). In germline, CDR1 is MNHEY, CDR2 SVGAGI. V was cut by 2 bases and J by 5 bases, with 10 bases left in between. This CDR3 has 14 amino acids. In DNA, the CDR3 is TGTGCCAGCAGTTACAGACAGGTTAACAATGAGCAGTTCTTC. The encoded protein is CASSYRQVNNEQFF.